This T cell receptor beta chain comes out of a study of radiation and T cells in renal cell carcinoma. Findings of the study overall: Top tumor clonotypes rose in blood 2 weeks post-radiation, then contracted. Baseline intratumoral clonotype presence is unknown without pretreatment biopsies.

This CDR3 is 11 amino acids long. Germline CDR1 DFQATT, CDR2 SNEGSKA (reference sequence). Trimming removed 6 bases at V and 2 bases at J, with 7 bases between. Worth noting for this clone: Its antigen is not identified.

As for time point: baseline pretreatment blood. Specified treatment: 15 Gy SBRT to primary tumor, nephrectomy 4 weeks later. Serial blood draws occurred at baseline and 2 and 4 weeks post-SBRT. Using immunoSEQ multiplex PCR, the repertoire was profiled, and TCRdb retains in-frame clones only, with some absent. The sample has about 140,000 clones, less than 85% seen once. This clonotype originated in a woman aged 45-65 years with renal cell carcinoma. This specimen consisted of blood, obtained from a patient whose treatment included radiotherapy and nephrectomy. This chain links TRBV20-1 with TRBJ1-1, with D unclear. The CDR3 loop is CSAMRNTEAFF. The CDR3, as DNA: TGCAGTGCCATGCGTAACACTGAAGCTTTCTTT.